Listed here are 10 T cell receptor beta chains from one sample, sequenced in a study of shared clonotypes between healthy human individuals. Sequencing used immunoSEQ multiplex PCR; TCRdb keeps in-frame clones, though not all of them. The top ten hold about 1.8% of the sample, which has approximately 700,000 clones, around three quarters seen once. Sequenced sample: memory CD4+ T cells sorted from blood. Subset of the sample: CD45RA-negative fraction. These receptors were taken from a woman between 25 and 40 years old in good health.

This clone has just a few counts. The chain has TRBV5-1 and TRBJ2-1; possible D gene TRBD1, 5 bases. Germline CDR1 SGHRS, CDR2 YFSETQ. Trimming pared 9 bases from V and 0 bases from J, leaving 13 bases between. The CDR3 contains 14 residues. CDR3 in amino acids: CATKTGNSYNEQFF. The DNA for the CDR3 is TGCGCCACCAAAACAGGAAACTCCTACAATGAGCAGTTCTTC.

The chain has TRBV27 and TRBJ2-7, with D perhaps being TRBD1 or TRBD2 (7 bases each). V lost 6 bases and J 3 bases, leaving 27 bases between the germline ends. Germline assignment: CDR1 MNHEY and CDR2 SMNVEV (reference sequence). This CDR3 spans 18 amino acids. CDR3 amino acids: CASSRDSFASGKRYEQYF. Here the CDR3 DNA reads TGTGCCAGCAGCAGGGACAGCTTCGCTAGCGGTAAACGCTACGAGCAGTACTTC.

The chain combines TRBV5-4 with TRBJ2-7; D is possibly TRBD2 (6 bases). The CDR3 is 15 amino acids. CDR1 SGHNT and CDR2 YYREEE come from the germline V gene (reference sequence). V was trimmed by 4 bases and J by 0 bases, leaving 14 bases between them. The CDR3 DNA reads TGTGCCAGCAGCCTTAGGGCGGGACTCTCCTACGAGCAGTACTTC. Residues: CASSLRAGLSYEQYF.

This clone appeared many times. The chain carries TRBV2 and TRBJ2-7; D gene uncertain. Trimming took off 4 bases at V and 3 bases at J, with 7 bases between the two ends. The germline gives CDR1 SNHLY, CDR2 FYNNEI. This CDR3 has 12 residues. CDR3 residues: CASSVQNYEQYF. In nucleotides, the CDR3 is TGTGCCAGCAGTGTACAGAACTACGAGCAGTACTTC.

This sequence joins TRBV27 and TRBJ1-2; D unresolved. V was trimmed by 4 bases and J by 7 bases, leaving 13 bases between them. The germline V gene encodes CDR1 MNHEY and CDR2 SMNVEV (reference sequence). The CDR3 is 13 amino acids. CDR3 loop: CASSSIGFLGYTF. The CDR3 region has the DNA TGTGCCAGCAGTTCCATCGGGTTCCTTGGCTACACCTTC.

The chain has TRBV28 and TRBJ1-3, with TRBD1 identical over 7 bases. The ends lost 10 bases at V and 4 bases at J; junction bases unmatched: 13. CDR1 is MDHEN and CDR2 is SYDVKM in the germline V gene. The CDR3 covers 15 residues. CDR3 bases: TGTGCCACCATATTCAGGGGGATAGGGGGAAACACCATATATTTT. Its translation: CATIFRGIGGNTIYF.

CDR3 nucleotides: TGTGCCAGCAGCTTAGGCTATGCAACTAATGAAAAACTGTTTTTT. Translated: CASSLGYATNEKLFF. V is TRBV11-2 and J is TRBJ1-4; D not resolved. The length of the CDR3 is 15 residues. Between the trimmed V and J ends, which lost 1 base and 0 bases, there was a span of 6 bases. Germline V gene lookup returns CDR1 SGHAT and CDR2 FQNNGV.

There are a few counts of this clone. The chain links TRBV10-3 to TRBJ1-1; 10 bases map to TRBD1. The CDR3 loop spans 17 amino acids. V trimming: 4 bases; J trimming: 2 bases; junction bases outside the gene matches: 10. Germline V lookup: CDR1 ENHRY, CDR2 SYGVKD. This CDR3 reads CAISGAYGTGENTEAFF. The DNA of the CDR3 is TGTGCCATCAGTGGGGCTTACGGGACAGGGGAAAACACTGAAGCTTTCTTT.

This clone appeared many times. The CDR3 reads CASSLGWGEGDTQYF. The DNA of the CDR3 is TGCGCCAGCAGCTTGGGGTGGGGCGAGGGAGATACGCAGTATTTT. This chain links TRBV5-1 with TRBJ2-3, with D tentatively TRBD1 or TRBD2 (5 bases each). The ends were cut back, 0 bases at V and 5 bases at J, with 13 bases in the middle. Germline-derived CDR1 and CDR2 are SGHRS and YFSETQ. The CDR3 contains 15 residues.

V and J are TRBV11-2 and TRBJ2-1; a weak D match, TRBD2 (5 bases). Trimming pared 1 base from V and 5 bases from J, leaving 18 bases between. Germline assignment: CDR1 SGHAT and CDR2 FQNNGV. The CDR3 runs to 17 residues. The CDR3 region has the DNA TGTGCCAGCAGCTTAGGTCTCGTGAGGGCCATGGACAATGAGCAGTTCTTC. It translates to CASSLGLVRAMDNEQFF.